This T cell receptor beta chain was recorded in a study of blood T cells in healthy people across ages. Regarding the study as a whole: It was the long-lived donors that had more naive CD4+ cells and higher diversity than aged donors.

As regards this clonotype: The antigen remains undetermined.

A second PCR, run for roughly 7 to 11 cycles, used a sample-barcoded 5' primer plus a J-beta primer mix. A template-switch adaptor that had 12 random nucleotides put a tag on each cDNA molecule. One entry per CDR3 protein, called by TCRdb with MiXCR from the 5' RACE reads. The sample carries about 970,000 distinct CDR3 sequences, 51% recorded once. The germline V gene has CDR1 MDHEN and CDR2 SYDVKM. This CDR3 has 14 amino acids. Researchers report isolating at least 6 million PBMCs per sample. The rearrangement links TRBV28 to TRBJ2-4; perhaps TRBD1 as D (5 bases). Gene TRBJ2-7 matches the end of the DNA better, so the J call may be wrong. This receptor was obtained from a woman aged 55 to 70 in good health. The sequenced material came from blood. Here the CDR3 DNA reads TGTGCCAGCAGTATACAGGTGGATCCCTACGAGCAGTACTTC. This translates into CASSIQVDPYEQYF.